This T cell receptor (beta chain) was observed in a study of vaccination effects on CD4 cells after COVID-19. Study results and caveats: After vaccination, at late timepoints, clones induced by infection and by vaccine contracted markedly. The study got few convalescent patients and did not collect any early post-infection timepoints.

Note on this clone: Its antigen is undetermined.

Investigators separated out CD4+ T cells once around 10 days of culture had passed. Everyone in the study got two shots of either the BNT162b2 or mRNA-1273 vaccine. A half-volume exchange with IL-2 medium occurred on days 3 and 7. Using immunoSEQ multiplex PCR, the repertoire was profiled, and TCRdb retains in-frame clones only, with some absent. This table holds about 71,000 clones, approximately 80% found once. Germline trimming cut 7 bases from V and 7 bases from J; bases unmatched to any gene: 9. Germline CDR1 SNHLY, CDR2 FYNNEI. This CDR3 is 14 amino acids long. J is TRBJ2-1 and V is TRBV2; 8 nucleotides align to TRBD1. The receptor was isolated from a human donor who received a COVID-19 vaccine. This specimen consisted of CD4+ T cells from PBMCs cultured without peptide, obtained after COVID-19 vaccination. CDR3: CASIFWTGRNEQFF. CDR3 nucleotide sequence: TGTGCCAGCATTTTCTGGACAGGGAGGAATGAGCAGTTCTTC.